Below, 22 T cell receptor beta chains from the same sample are listed, as sequenced in a study of T cells in women clearing cervical HPV infection (dated by TCRdb to between 2017 and 2018). Library construction relied on the immunoSEQ multiplex PCR assay. TCRdb limited this immuneACCESS table to in-frame rearrangements with V and J called. A share of clones is missing; checked studies link under half to unresolved V genes, and the rest is unexplained. This sample's table lists tens of thousands of clones. 5% to 7% of the sample goes to the ten largest clones. The sequenced sample was blood buffy coat. These receptors came from a woman between 18 and 70 years old with a cervical HPV16 infection that either progressed to CIN3+ or cleared (not recorded which).

Incomplete CDR3 DNA: TGTGCCAGCTCACCATCGACAGGGGCCACAGATACG. This sequence encodes CASSPSTGATDT. The CDR3 as a whole reads CASSPSTGATDTQYF. The chain recombines TRBV18 with TRBJ2-3, with 8 bases that match TRBD1. The sequence runs out 3 residues before the end of the CDR3; the remainder is reconstructed from the germline J gene. Germline V gives CDR1 KGHSH, CDR2 LQKENI. The CDR3 is 15 residues long. The ends lost 2 bases at V and 2 bases at J; junction bases unmatched: 3. The full variable domain, with the rest looked up from reference TRBV18 and TRBJ2-3, is NAGVMQNPRHLVRRRGQEARLRCSPMKGHSHVYWYRQLPEEGLKFMVYLQKENIIDESGMPKERFSAEFPKEGPSILRIQQVVRGDSAAYFCASSPSTGATDTQYFGPGTRLTVL.

Comments on this clone: The CDR3 end lies 3 residues beyond the end of the read and is filled in from the germline J gene. The J gene is TRBJ2-5, the V gene TRBV7-9, with TRBD2 as a possible D gene (5 bases). CDR1 and CDR2 from the germline V gene are SEHNR and FQNEAQ (reference sequence). The CDR3 is 14 amino acids. Deletions cut 1 base from V and 4 bases from J, with 10 bases between. The CDR3 DNA, read in part, is TGTGCCAGCAGCTTAGACGGGGTCGGAGAGACC. This codes for CASSLDGVGET. In full, the CDR3 is CASSLDGVGETQYF.

As to this clone: Sequencing ends 3 residues short of the CDR3 end; the germline J gene provides the rest. The rearrangement joins TRBV19 to TRBJ2-5, with 11 bases fitting TRBD1. Germline-derived CDR1 and CDR2 are LNHDA and SQIVND (reference sequence). J was trimmed by 5 bases and V by 4 bases; bases with no gene match: 6. The CDR3 spans 15 residues. CDR3 DNA, as far as it was read: TGTGCCAGTAGTAGCGGACAGGGGGCCGGGGAGACC. This codes for CASSSGQGAGET. The CDR3 reads in full as CASSSGQGAGETQYF.

As to this clone: The CDR3 end falls 3 residues outside the read, so it is completed with the germline J gene. This chain joins TRBV6-1 and TRBJ1-5, with 7 bases that match TRBD1. The CDR3 spans 14 residues. Per the germline V gene, CDR1 is MNHNS and CDR2 is SASEGT. V lost 3 bases, J lost 6 bases, and 5 bases stayed unmatched. The covered CDR3 bases are TGTGCCAGCAGTGACAGGGGGGTAACTCAGCCC. This gives the protein CASSDRGVTQP. The CDR3 in its entirety is CASSDRGVTQPQHF.

Concerning this clone: Sequencing ends 3 residues short of the CDR3 end; the germline J gene provides the rest. The chain uses TRBV20-1 and TRBJ2-7, with 8 nucleotides matching TRBD2. The CDR3 is 15 residues long. Germline V gene lookup returns CDR1 DFQATT and CDR2 SNEGSKA (reference sequence). Trimming cost V 0 bases and J 2 bases; bases outside gene matches: 6. The CDR3 bases that were read are TGCAGTGCTAGAGATATAGCGGGATTACCCTACGAG. This translates into CSARDIAGLPYE. The CDR3 as a whole reads CSARDIAGLPYEQYF.

Remarks on this clone: The observed sequence ends 3 residues before the CDR3 terminus, with the missing tail filled in from the germline J gene. This chain connects TRBV27 to TRBJ2-2; D is unresolved. V was shortened by 5 bases and J by 1 base, with 8 bases between the two germline ends. The CDR3 has 14 residues. Per the germline V gene, CDR1 is MNHEY and CDR2 is SMNVEV (reference sequence). CDR3 residues: CASSPNWNTGELFF. CDR3 DNA (partial): TGTGCCAGCAGTCCAAACTGGAACACCGGGGAG.

As regards this clone: The read halts 3 residues ahead of the CDR3 end, with the missing end drawn from the germline J gene. This sequence joins TRBV6-2 or TRBV6-3 and TRBJ1-2; possibly TRBD1 for D (6 bases). Germline CDR1 is MNHEY and CDR2 is SVGEGT. The CDR3 contains 16 residues. The sequenced CDR3 bases are TGTGCCAGCAGTTACTCGCGGGTAGGGGACACCTACGAC. This gives the protein CASSYSRVGDTYD. The whole CDR3 protein reads CASSYSRVGDTYDYTF.

Regarding this clone: The sequence runs out 3 residues before the end of the CDR3; the remainder is reconstructed from the germline J gene. V is TRBV7-6 and J is TRBJ1-1; TRBD1 aligns across 8 bases. V lost 4 bases to trimming and J lost 7 bases; unmatched junction nucleotides: 5. The length of the CDR3 is 13 residues. Germline V gene sequence: CDR1 SGHVS, CDR2 FNYEAQ. The sequenced CDR3 bases are TGTGCCAGCAGCTCCGGGACAGGTTTTGAA. As protein: CASSSGTGFE. The entire CDR3 sequence reads CASSSGTGFEAFF.

As for this clone: The read ends 3 residues shy of where the CDR3 ends; the end is completed using the germline J gene. The chain is built from TRBV2 and TRBJ2-7, with 7 bases identical to TRBD2. J was trimmed by 3 bases and V by 2 bases; bases with no gene match: 7. CDR3 length equals 15 residues. Germline V gene data show CDR1 as SNHLY and CDR2 as FYNNEI. CDR3 sequence: CASSESLAESYEQYF. CDR3 DNA, as far as it was read: TGTGCCAGCAGTGAATCGCTAGCGGAAAGCTACGAG.

As regards this clone: Read coverage stops 3 residues before the CDR3 terminus; the germline J gene supplies the remainder. The chain is built from TRBV19 and TRBJ2-3, with 7 nucleotides matching TRBD2. The V gene's germline CDR1 is LNHDA and CDR2 SQIVND (reference sequence). This CDR3 is built from 13 residues. The CDR3 bases that were read are TGTGCCAGTAGTGGGAGCGGGGAAGAGACG. It yields the protein CASSGSGEET. The whole CDR3 sequence is CASSGSGEETQYF.

Notes on this clone: The DNA ends 3 residues before the CDR3 does, and the rest of the CDR3 is filled in from the germline J gene. Other DNA sequences from this sample encode an identical CDR3 as well. V is TRBV12-3 or TRBV12-4 and J is TRBJ1-5; D is perhaps TRBD1 (5 bases). V lost 1 base and J lost 2, with 12 bases in between. This CDR3 has 16 residues. The DNA read from the CDR3 is TGTGCCAGCAGTTTAGGCGGGGCACATGGCAATCAGCCC. Amino acid sequence: CASSLGGAHGNQP. The entire CDR3 protein is CASSLGGAHGNQPQHF.

As concerns this clone: The read finishes 3 residues shy of the CDR3 end, and the germline J gene is used to complete it. The V call is TRBV5-5, the J call TRBJ1-1, with D maybe TRBD1 (6 bases). The CDR3 sequence is 13 residues long. Between the trimmed V and J ends, which lost 2 bases and 5 bases, there was a span of 10 bases. Germline V lookup: CDR1 SGHKS, CDR2 YYEKEE (reference sequence). The sequenced part of the CDR3 DNA is TGTGCCAGCAGCTTCCTAACAGGGACTGAA. Translating it yields CASSFLTGTE. The complete CDR3 reads CASSFLTGTEAFF.

The CDR3 reads CASSPGTGSMGEAFF. The DNA read from the CDR3 is TGTGCCAGCTCCCCTGGGACAGGAAGTATGGGTGAG. The V gene is TRBV18, the J gene TRBJ1-1; 8 bases map to TRBD1. From the germline J gene comes the end of the CDR3, since the read stops 3 residues before it. Per germline, CDR1 KGHSH and CDR2 LQKENI. The CDR3 loop spans 15 amino acids.

CDR3: CATTSDRDNSPLHF. The CDR3 bases that were read are TGTGCCACAACCTCGGACAGGGATAATTCACCC. This chain joins TRBV19 and TRBJ1-6; 8 nucleotides line up with TRBD1. The read terminates 3 residues ahead of where the CDR3 ends, so the germline J gene completes it. Trimming at V came to 10 bases and at J to 5 bases, leaving 7 bases not matched to a gene. Germline lookup yields CDR1 LNHDA and CDR2 SQIVND (reference sequence). CDR3 length: 14 amino acids.

Regarding this clone: Coverage ceases 3 residues before the CDR3 finishes, and the germline J gene fills in the end. The J gene is TRBJ1-1, the V gene TRBV5-5; a weak D match, TRBD1 (5 bases). CDR1 and CDR2 (germline): SGHKS, YYEKEE (reference sequence). The CDR3 has 14 residues. CDR3 DNA (partial): TGTGCCAGCAGCCCCGTCAGGGTAACAATGGAA. It encodes CASSPVRVTME. The whole CDR3 region reads CASSPVRVTMEAFF.

Concerning this clone: One end of the junction varies from germline; a read error may be responsible. The CDR3 end lies 3 residues beyond the end of the read and is filled in from the germline J gene. The genes are TRBV4-2 and TRBJ2-5, with a tentative D call TRBD2 (5 bases). In germline, CDR1 is LGHNA, CDR2 YNFKEQ. The CDR3 spans 15 residues. The CDR3 DNA, read in part, is TGCGCCAGCAGCTTCGGACTCGGACGCCAAGAGACC. It encodes CASSFGLGRQET. The entire CDR3 sequence reads CASSFGLGRQETQYF.

With respect to this clone: The sequence runs out 3 residues before the end of the CDR3; the remainder is reconstructed from the germline J gene. The chain links TRBV12-5 to TRBJ2-5; D perhaps matches TRBD2 (5 bases). CDR3 size: 15 residues. The V end lost 7 bases, the J end lost 1 base, and 16 bases lay between the germline ends. Germline V gives CDR1 LGHNT, CDR2 FRNRAP. CDR3 DNA (partial): TGTGCTAGTGCACACGCAGGAGGCATCCAAGAGACC. Protein sequence: CASAHAGGIQET. The full CDR3 is CASAHAGGIQETQYF.

In the case of this clone: The read ends 3 residues shy of where the CDR3 ends; the end is completed using the germline J gene. The chain links TRBV18 to TRBJ1-2, with a tentative D call TRBD1 (6 bases). Germline V gives CDR1 KGHSH, CDR2 LQKENI. The CDR3 contains 17 residues. The CDR3 spells CASSPVIRGGLKNIYTF. The part of the CDR3 DNA that was read is TGTGCCAGCTCACCGGTGATCAGGGGAGGCCTCAAAAACATC.

This clone is labeled medium-sized based on frequency. The CDR3 extends 3 residues past the end of the read, so its final part is completed from the germline J gene. This chain connects TRBV18 to TRBJ2-2; 9 positions agree with TRBD2. Per germline, CDR1 KGHSH and CDR2 LQKENI. The CDR3 length is 16 residues. J gave up 4 bases and V 3 bases, and 6 bases lay outside the gene matches. The CDR3 sequence is CASSPPGLASTGELFF. Partial CDR3 DNA: TGTGCCAGCTCACCCCCGGGACTAGCATCCACCGGGGAG.

As for this clone: Read coverage stops 3 residues before the CDR3 terminus; the germline J gene supplies the remainder. The chain joins TRBV7-7 to TRBJ2-3; perhaps TRBD2 as D (6 bases). CDR3 length equals 14 residues. Germline V gene data show CDR1 as SSHAT and CDR2 as FNYEAQ (reference sequence). This CDR3 is CASSPMGGEETQYF. CDR3 DNA, as far as it was read: TGTGCCAGCAGCCCCATGGGGGGAGAAGAGACG.

Considering frequency, this clone is medium-sized. Read coverage stops 3 residues before the CDR3 terminus; the germline J gene supplies the remainder. The chain uses TRBV5-1 and TRBJ2-3; 10 bases match TRBD2. After removal of 0 bases from V and 3 bases from J, the junction contained 4 bases not matched to a gene. Germline V gene lookup returns CDR1 SGHRS and CDR2 YFSETQ. The CDR3 contains 16 residues. CDR3 protein: CASSLVKLAGTDTQYF. Incomplete CDR3 DNA: TGCGCCAGCAGCTTGGTAAAACTAGCGGGAACAGATACG.

About this clone: The read terminates 3 residues ahead of where the CDR3 ends, so the germline J gene completes it. J is TRBJ1-2 and V is TRBV6-2 or TRBV6-3; D not certain. The CDR3 runs to 14 residues. The V gene's germline CDR1 is MNHEY and CDR2 SVGEGT. The DNA read from the CDR3 is TGTGCCAGCAGTTACTTCCTACTCACAGATACC. Protein product: CASSYFLLTDT. The CDR3 in its entirety is CASSYFLLTDTYTF.